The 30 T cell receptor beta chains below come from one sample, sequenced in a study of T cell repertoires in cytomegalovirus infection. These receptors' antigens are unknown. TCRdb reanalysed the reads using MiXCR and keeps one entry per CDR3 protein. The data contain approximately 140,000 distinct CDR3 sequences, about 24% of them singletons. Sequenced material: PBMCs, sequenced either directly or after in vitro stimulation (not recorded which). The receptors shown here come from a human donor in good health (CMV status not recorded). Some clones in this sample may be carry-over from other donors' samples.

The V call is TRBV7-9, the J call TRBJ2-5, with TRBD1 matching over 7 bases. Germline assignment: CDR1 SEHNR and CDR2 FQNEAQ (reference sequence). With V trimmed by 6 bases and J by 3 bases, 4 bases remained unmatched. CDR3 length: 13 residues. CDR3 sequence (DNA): TGTGCCAGCAGATTGGGACAGAAAGAGACCCAGTACTTC. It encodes CASRLGQKETQYF.

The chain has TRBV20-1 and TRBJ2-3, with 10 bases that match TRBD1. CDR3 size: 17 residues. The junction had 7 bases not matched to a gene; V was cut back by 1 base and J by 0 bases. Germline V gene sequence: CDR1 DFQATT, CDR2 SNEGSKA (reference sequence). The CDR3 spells CSARGPGQGTSTDTQYF. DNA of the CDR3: TGCAGTGCTAGAGGGCCGGGACAGGGGACTAGCACAGATACGCAGTATTTT.

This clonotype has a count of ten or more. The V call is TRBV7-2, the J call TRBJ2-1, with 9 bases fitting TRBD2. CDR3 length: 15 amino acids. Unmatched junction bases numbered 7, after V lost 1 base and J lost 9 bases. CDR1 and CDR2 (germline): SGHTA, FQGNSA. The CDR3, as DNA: TGTGCCAGCAGCTTAGGCGGTAGCGGGAGAGGTGAGCAGTTCTTC. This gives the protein CASSLGGSGRGEQFF.

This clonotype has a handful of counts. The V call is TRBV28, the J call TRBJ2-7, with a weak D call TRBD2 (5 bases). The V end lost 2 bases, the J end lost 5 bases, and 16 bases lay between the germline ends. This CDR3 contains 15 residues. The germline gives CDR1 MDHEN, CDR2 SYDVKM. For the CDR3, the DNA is TGTGCCAGCAGTTTAACGTCAGGACGGGAAAACGAGCAGTACTTC. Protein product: CASSLTSGRENEQYF.

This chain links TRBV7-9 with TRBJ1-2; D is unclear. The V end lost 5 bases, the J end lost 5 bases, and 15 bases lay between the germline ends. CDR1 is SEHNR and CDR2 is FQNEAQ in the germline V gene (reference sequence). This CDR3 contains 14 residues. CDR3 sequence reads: CASSPDPIFYGYTF. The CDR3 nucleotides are TGTGCCAGCAGCCCCGACCCTATATTTTATGGCTACACCTTC.

Here the CDR3 reads CASSYSQTNYGYTF. The CDR3, as DNA: TGTGCCAGCAGTTACAGCCAAACTAACTATGGCTACACCTTC. V usage is TRBV28 and J usage is TRBJ1-2, with no clear D. Germline values: CDR1 MDHEN, CDR2 SYDVKM. The CDR3 is 14 residues long. Trimming left V 4 bases short and J 0 bases short, with 9 bases between.

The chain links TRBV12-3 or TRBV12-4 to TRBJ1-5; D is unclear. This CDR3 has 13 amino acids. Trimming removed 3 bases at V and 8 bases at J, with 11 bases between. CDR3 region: CASSFLGVKPQHF. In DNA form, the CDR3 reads TGTGCCAGCAGTTTCCTTGGGGTTAAGCCCCAGCATTTT.

The CDR3 DNA reads TGTGCCAGCAGCTTCCCCGGGGGATTCTACAATGAGCAGTTCTTC. It yields the protein CASSFPGGFYNEQFF. The chain combines TRBV7-2 with TRBJ2-1; D is perhaps TRBD2 (6 bases). The CDR3 is made up of 15 amino acids. The V gene's germline CDR1 is SGHTA and CDR2 FQGNSA. V lost 3 bases, J lost 3 bases, and 12 bases lay in between.

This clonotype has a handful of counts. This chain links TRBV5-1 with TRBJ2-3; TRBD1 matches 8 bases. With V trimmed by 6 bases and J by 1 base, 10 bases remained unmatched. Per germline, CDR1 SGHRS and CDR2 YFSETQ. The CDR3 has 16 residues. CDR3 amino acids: CASNPNPGQGTDTQYF. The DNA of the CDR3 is TGCGCCAGCAATCCGAATCCGGGACAGGGCACAGATACGCAGTATTTT.

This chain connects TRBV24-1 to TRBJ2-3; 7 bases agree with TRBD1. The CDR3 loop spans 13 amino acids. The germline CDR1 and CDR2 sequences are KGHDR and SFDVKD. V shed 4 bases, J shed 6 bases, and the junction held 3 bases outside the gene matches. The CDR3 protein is CATSDPTGDTQYF. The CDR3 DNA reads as TGTGCCACCAGTGACCCGACAGGGGATACGCAGTATTTT.

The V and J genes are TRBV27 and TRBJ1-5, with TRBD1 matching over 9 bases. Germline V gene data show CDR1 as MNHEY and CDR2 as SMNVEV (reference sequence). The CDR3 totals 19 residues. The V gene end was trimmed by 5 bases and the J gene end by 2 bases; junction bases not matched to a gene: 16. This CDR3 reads CASSSPDRGRKVRNQPQHF. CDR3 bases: TGTGCCAGCAGTAGCCCGGACAGGGGAAGGAAAGTCCGCAATCAGCCCCAGCATTTT.

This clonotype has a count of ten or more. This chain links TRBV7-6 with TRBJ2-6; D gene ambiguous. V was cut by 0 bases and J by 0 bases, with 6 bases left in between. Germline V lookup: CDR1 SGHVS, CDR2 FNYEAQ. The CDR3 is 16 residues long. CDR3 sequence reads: CASSLAGPSGANVLTF. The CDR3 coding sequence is TGTGCCAGCAGCTTAGCAGGGCCCTCTGGGGCCAACGTCCTGACTTTC.

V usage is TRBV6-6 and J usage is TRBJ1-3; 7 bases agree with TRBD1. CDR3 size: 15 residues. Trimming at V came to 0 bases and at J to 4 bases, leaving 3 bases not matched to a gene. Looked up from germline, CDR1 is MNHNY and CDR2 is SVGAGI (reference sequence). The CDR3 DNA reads TGTGCCAGCAGTTACTCAGGGACAGCCGGAAACACCATATATTTT. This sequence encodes CASSYSGTAGNTIYF.

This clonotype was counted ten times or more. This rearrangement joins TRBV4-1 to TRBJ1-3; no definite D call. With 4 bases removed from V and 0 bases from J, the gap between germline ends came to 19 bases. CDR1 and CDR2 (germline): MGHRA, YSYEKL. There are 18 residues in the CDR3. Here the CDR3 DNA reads TGCGCCAGCAGCCGGAGTGGCAGACCCGGTGACTCTGGAAACACCATATATTTT. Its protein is CASSRSGRPGDSGNTIYF.

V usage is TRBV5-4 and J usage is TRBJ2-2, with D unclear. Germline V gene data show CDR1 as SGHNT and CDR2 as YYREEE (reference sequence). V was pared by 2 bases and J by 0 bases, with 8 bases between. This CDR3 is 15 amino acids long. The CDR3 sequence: CASSFVVSNTGELFF. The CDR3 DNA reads TGTGCCAGCAGCTTCGTCGTTTCGAACACCGGGGAGCTGTTTTTT.

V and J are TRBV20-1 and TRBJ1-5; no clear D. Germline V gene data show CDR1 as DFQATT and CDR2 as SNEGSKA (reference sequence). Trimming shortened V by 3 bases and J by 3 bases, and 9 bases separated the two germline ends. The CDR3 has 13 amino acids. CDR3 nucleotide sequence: TGCAGTGCTAGCCTCGGTGTCAATCAGCCCCAGCATTTT. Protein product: CSASLGVNQPQHF.

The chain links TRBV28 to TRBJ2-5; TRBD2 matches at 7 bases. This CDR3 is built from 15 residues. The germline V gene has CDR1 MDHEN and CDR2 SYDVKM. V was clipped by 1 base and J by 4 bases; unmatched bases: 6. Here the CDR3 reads CASSLSSGARETQYF. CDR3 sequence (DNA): TGTGCCAGCAGTTTATCGAGCGGGGCGAGAGAGACCCAGTACTTC.

This chain's CDR3 is CASSLRVGSPTDTQYF. The DNA for the CDR3 is TGTGCCAGCAGCTTAAGAGTCGGGAGCCCCACAGATACGCAGTATTTT. The V call is TRBV7-4, the J call TRBJ2-3; a possible D gene is TRBD2 (6 bases). From germline, CDR1 is SGHVT and CDR2 SQSDAQ. Trimming shortened V by 2 bases and J by 2 bases, and 14 bases separated the two germline ends. This CDR3 has 16 amino acids.

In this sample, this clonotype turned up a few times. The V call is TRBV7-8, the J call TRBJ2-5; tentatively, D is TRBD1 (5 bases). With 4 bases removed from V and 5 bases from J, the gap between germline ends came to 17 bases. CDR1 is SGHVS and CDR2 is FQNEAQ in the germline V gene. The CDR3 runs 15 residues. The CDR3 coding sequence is TGTGCCAGCAGCTCGCGCCACCGACAGAAGGAGACCCAGTACTTC. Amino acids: CASSSRHRQKETQYF.

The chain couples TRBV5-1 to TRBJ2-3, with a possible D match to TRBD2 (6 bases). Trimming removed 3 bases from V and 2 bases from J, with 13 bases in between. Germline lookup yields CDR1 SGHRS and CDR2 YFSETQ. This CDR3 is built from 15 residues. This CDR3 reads CASSSLGRDTDTQYF. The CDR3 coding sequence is TGCGCCAGCAGCTCCTTGGGGCGGGACACAGATACGCAGTATTTT.

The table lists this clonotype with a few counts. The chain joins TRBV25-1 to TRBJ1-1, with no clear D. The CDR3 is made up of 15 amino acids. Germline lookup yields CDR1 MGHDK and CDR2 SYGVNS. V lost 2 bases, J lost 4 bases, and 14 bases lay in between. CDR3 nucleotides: TGTGCCAGCAGTGAAACAGTACACGTCAGCACTGAAGCTTTCTTT. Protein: CASSETVHVSTEAFF.

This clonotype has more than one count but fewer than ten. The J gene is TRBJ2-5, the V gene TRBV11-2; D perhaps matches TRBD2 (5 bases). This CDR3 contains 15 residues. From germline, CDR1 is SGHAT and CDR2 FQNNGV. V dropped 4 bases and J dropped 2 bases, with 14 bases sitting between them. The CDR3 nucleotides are TGTGCCAGCAGCTCCTACTCCGGGATTCAAGAGACCCAGTACTTC. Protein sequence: CASSSYSGIQETQYF.

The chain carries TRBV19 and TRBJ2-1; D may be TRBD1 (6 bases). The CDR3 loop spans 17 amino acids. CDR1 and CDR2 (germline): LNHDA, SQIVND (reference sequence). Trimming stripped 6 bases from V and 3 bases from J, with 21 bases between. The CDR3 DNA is TGTGCCAGTAGCCCCAGATTAACAGGGTGGCTCTACAATGAGCAGTTCTTC. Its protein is CASSPRLTGWLYNEQFF.

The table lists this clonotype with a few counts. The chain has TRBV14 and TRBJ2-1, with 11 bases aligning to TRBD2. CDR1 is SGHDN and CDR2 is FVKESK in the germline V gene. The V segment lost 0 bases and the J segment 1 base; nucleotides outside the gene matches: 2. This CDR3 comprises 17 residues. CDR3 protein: CASSQDSGRGSYNEQFF. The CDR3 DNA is TGTGCCAGCAGCCAAGATAGCGGGAGGGGTTCCTACAATGAGCAGTTCTTC.

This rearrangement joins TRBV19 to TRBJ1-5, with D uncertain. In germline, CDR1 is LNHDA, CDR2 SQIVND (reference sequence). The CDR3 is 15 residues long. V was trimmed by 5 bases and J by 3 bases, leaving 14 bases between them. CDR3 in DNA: TGTGCCAGTAGTCCGGTCAGCTCGATCAATCAGCCCCAGCATTTT. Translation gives CASSPVSSINQPQHF.

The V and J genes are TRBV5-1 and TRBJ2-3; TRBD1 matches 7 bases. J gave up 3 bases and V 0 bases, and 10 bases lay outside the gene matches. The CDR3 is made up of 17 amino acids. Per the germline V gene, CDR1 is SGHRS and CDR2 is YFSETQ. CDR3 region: CASSLGSGAGGTDTQYF. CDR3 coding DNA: TGCGCCAGCAGCTTGGGCTCCGGAGCAGGGGGAACAGATACGCAGTATTTT.

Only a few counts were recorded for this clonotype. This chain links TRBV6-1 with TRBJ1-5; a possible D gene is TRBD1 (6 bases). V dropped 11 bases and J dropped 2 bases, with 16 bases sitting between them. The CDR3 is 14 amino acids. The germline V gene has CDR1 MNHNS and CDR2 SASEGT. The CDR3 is CAGGEQGGNQPQHF. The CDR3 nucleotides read TGTGCCGGAGGGGAACAGGGCGGCAATCAGCCCCAGCATTTT.

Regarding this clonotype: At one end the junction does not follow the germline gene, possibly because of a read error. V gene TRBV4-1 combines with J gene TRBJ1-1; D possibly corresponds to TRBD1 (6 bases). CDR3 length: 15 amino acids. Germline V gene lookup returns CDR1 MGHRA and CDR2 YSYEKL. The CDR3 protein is CASSHAGTTRTEAFF. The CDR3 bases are TGTGCCAGCAGCCATGCCGGGACAACTCGTACTGAAGCTTTCTTT.

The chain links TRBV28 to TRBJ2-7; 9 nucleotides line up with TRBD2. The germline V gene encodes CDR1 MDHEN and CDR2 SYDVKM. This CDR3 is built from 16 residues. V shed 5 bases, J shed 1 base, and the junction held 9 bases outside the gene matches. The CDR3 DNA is TGTGCCAGCAGTGATGGTGGGGCGGGAGGGTCCTACGAGCAGTACGTC. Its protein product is CASSDGGAGGSYEQYV.

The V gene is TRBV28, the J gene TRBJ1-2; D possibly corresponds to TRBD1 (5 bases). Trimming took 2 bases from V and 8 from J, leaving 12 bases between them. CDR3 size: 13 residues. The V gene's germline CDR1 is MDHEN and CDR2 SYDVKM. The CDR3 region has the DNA TGTGCCAGCAGTTTACTCCAGGGCCGAGGCTACACCTTC. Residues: CASSLLQGRGYTF.